This paragraph covers one T cell receptor beta chain sequence. Clones were read by immunoSEQ multiplex PCR, and TCRdb kept only the in-frame ones, dropping some. The table has approximately 170,000 clones, around 81% seen once. The data are from a study of blood T cell repertoires in COVID-19. Study at large: Specimens from acute and convalescent COVID-19 originated in the United States, Italy and Spain. T cells, B-cell-depleted T cells, or PBMCs provided the cDNA or gDNA that served as material.

This CDR3 region has 18 residues. Germline-derived CDR1 and CDR2 are LGHNA and YSLEER. V dropped 1 base and J dropped 0 bases, with 15 bases sitting between them. This clonotype was sampled from a man between 65 and 85 years old with active or convalescent COVID-19. Sequencing was carried out using peripheral blood. This rearrangement joins TRBV4-3 to TRBJ2-2, with D possibly TRBD2 on 5 matching bases. The CDR3 loop is CASSQVVMRASNTGELFF. CDR3 in DNA: TGCGCCAGCAGCCAAGTGGTCATGAGGGCATCGAACACCGGGGAGCTGTTTTTT.